This T cell receptor beta chain was profiled in a study of cytomegalovirus exposure and HLA in healthy donors. Study-wide points: Cytomegalovirus association was assigned to approximately 160 TCR beta chains.

CDR3 length: 14 amino acids. V lost 5 bases and J lost 2, with 13 bases in between. The V gene's germline CDR1 is PRHDT and CDR2 FYEKMQ (reference sequence). Comments on this clone: Its target is unknown.

PCR was performed using 60 Vbeta and 13 Jbeta primers. Produced via immunoSEQ multiplex PCR; TCRdb's table is partial and in-frame only. The sample lists approximately 81,000 clones; approximately 69% were seen once. The sequenced material came from PBMCs. The receptor was derived from a man between 40 and 49 years old in good health and CMV-seropositive. This chain links TRBV13 with TRBJ2-7; possible D gene TRBD2, 7 bases. The CDR3 DNA is TGTGCCAGCAGCCCAGACGGGGGGCCCTACGAGCAGTACTTC. Translated: CASSPDGGPYEQYF.